This is a list of T cell receptor beta chains from one sample in a study of T cell clones after liver transplantation. TCRdb's table, derived via immunoSEQ multiplex PCR, lists solely in-frame clones and lacks some. The sample has about 45,000 clones, about 86% seen once; the top ten hold 2% to 2.5%. Sequenced here: CD4+ T cells from blood, sampled 24 months after liver transplant. The receptors originated from a human patient who received a liver transplant. The T cells may partly be graft donor cells. The CDR3 runs from the conserved cysteine through the conserved F or W. The D gene is left open where the match is weak. Size is omitted from some rows. Given values are once, few, many or a class for expanded clones.

j_gene	v_gene	d_gene	abundance	CDR3nt	CDR3aa
TRBJ2-3	TRBV4-1	.	.	TGCGTCAGCAGCCAAACCCCTAGGGTGAGGACAGATACGCAGTATTTT	CVSSQTPRVRTDTQYF
TRBJ1-4	TRBV7-8	.	.	TGTGCCAGCAGCCCCCCGGGTCGTCCGGAAAAACTGTTTTTT	CASSPPGRPEKLFF
TRBJ2-2	TRBV5-1	.	.	TGCGCCAGCAGCTTTGCCTCTAGCCGAAATTCAAGACGCACCGGGGAGCTGTTTTTT	CASSFASSRNSRRTGELFF
TRBJ2-1	TRBV18	TRBD2	.	TGTGCCAGCTCACCACCGATTGGCTCCAGCGGGAGTCTCCACAATGAGCAGTTCTTC	CASSPPIGSSGSLHNEQFF
TRBJ2-4	TRBV5-6	.	.	TGTGCCAGCAGCTTGGTTCGGGATTCGTCCAAAAACATTCAGTACTTC	CASSLVRDSSKNIQYF
TRBJ2-7	TRBV18	.	.	TGTGCCAGCTCACCACCGATCAAACCCTACGAGCAGTACTTC	CASSPPIKPYEQYF
TRBJ1-2	TRBV7-8	TRBD1	.	TGTGCCAGCAGCACAGGGACAGGGACTAACTATGGCTACACCTTC	CASSTGTGTNYGYTF
TRBJ1-1	TRBV7-2	TRBD1	.	TGTGCCAGCAGCTCAAAATCAGGGGGCACTGAAGCTTTCTTT	CASSSKSGGTEAFF
TRBJ1-4	TRBV7-2	.	.	TGTGCCAGCAGCTTAGGATGGGCAGCTAATGAAAAACTGTTTTTT	CASSLGWAANEKLFF
TRBJ1-5	TRBV10-3	TRBD1	.	TGTGCCATCAGCGAGGACAGACAGGGGAGTCAGCCCCAGCATTTT	CAISEDRQGSQPQHF
TRBJ2-3	TRBV11-2	TRBD1	few	TGTGCCAGCAGCCTAAGGGGGCGGATTAACACAGATACGCAGTATTTT	CASSLRGRINTDTQYF
TRBJ2-2	TRBV28	TRBD1	.	TGTGCCAGCAGGCAAACAGGGGTCACGAACACCGGGGAGCTGTTTTTT	CASRQTGVTNTGELFF
TRBJ2-1	TRBV19	.	.	TGTGCCAGTATGAGAGACTCCCGCCGTTCGGAGCAGTTCTTC	CASMRDSRRSEQFF
TRBJ2-7	TRBV10-3	TRBD1	.	TGTGCCATCAGTGAGTCGAGGACAGGGTTCCGCGAGCAGTACTTC	CAISESRTGFREQYF
TRBJ1-2	TRBV21-1	.	few	TGTGCCAGCAGCAAGGTGGGACAGGGTCCCCCTCACTATGGCTACACCTTC	CASSKVGQGPPHYGYTF
TRBJ2-7	TRBV7-6	.	.	TGTGCCAGCAGCCAAGAGCCCTACGAGCAGTACTTC	CASSQEPYEQYF
TRBJ2-1	TRBV4-1	TRBD1	.	TGCGCCAGCAGAGGGGACAGTAATGAGCAGTTCTTC	CASRGDSNEQFF
TRBJ2-7	TRBV9	.	.	TGTGCCAGCAGCGTAAACTCAATCTCCTACGAGCAGTACTTC	CASSVNSISYEQYF
TRBJ1-2	TRBV28	TRBD1	.	TGTGCCAGCAGCCCCGGACAGGCCGTCGGATATGGCTACACCTTC	CASSPGQAVGYGYTF
TRBJ1-2	TRBV7-8	.	.	TGTGCCAGCAGCTTAGGAGGCGCTCATTATGGCTACACCTTC	CASSLGGAHYGYTF
TRBJ1-1	TRBV5-1	.	.	TGCGCCAGCAGCTTGGGAGGGAAGCACACTGAAGCTTTCTTT	CASSLGGKHTEAFF
TRBJ1-4	TRBV14	.	.	TGTGCCAGCAGCCGACAGCTCGCAACTAATGAAAAACTGTTTTTT	CASSRQLATNEKLFF
TRBJ2-7	TRBV6-5	TRBD2	.	TGTGCCAGCAGTTCGGGACTAGCGGGAGGCTACGAGCAGTACTTC	CASSSGLAGGYEQYF
TRBJ1-5	TRBV19	TRBD1	.	TGTGCCAGTAGTACAACAGGGGGCGGGGGTCAGCCCCAGCATTTT	CASSTTGGGGQPQHF
TRBJ1-2	TRBV7-9	.	few	TGTGCCAGCAGCTTAACACGACAGGGCTACACCTTC	CASSLTRQGYTF